One sample yielded the 13 T cell receptor beta chains listed below, sequenced in a study of CD8 T cells in Susac syndrome. Reverse transcription used about 0.45 to 1 ug RNA and random hexamers. From the immunoSEQ multiplex PCR reads, TCRdb called clonotypes with MiXCR, one entry per CDR3 protein. This sample yields 250,000 to 300,000 distinct CDR3 sequences, of which about 85% are seen a single time; 0.11% belongs to the top ten. The specimen sequenced was CD8+ T cells from PBMCs. Source of these receptors: a human donor with multiple sclerosis.

The chain joins TRBV12-3 or TRBV12-4 to TRBJ2-5; D is unclear. CDR3 length: 12 residues. V was trimmed by 6 bases and J by 3 bases, leaving 8 bases between them. This CDR3 reads CASSLREETQYF. The CDR3 bases are TGTGCCAGCAGCCTTCGGGAAGAGACCCAGTACTTC.

This chain joins TRBV11-2 and TRBJ1-1, with D possibly being TRBD1 (5 bases). Germline CDR1 SGHAT, CDR2 FQNNGV. CDR3 length: 12 amino acids. V was cut by 10 bases and J by 9 bases, with 18 bases left in between. CDR3 loop: CATQMGDSKAFF. The DNA for the CDR3 is TGTGCCACCCAAATGGGCGACAGTAAAGCTTTCTTT. Using reference TRBV11-2 and TRBJ1-1 for the parts outside the CDR3, the full variable domain is EAGVAQSPRYKIIEKRQSVAFWCNPISGHATLYWYQQILGQGPKLLIQFQNNGVVDDSQLPKDRFSAERLKGVDSTLKIQPAKLEDSAVYLCATQMGDSKAFFGQGTRLTVV.

The rearrangement links TRBV9 to TRBJ2-1, with 10 positions matching TRBD2. Germline CDR1 reads SGDLS; CDR2 reads YYNGEE. This CDR3 is 17 amino acids long. Trimming at V came to 4 bases and at J to 6 bases, leaving 13 bases not matched to a gene. The CDR3: CASSPELTAGGSNEQFF. CDR3 in DNA: TGTGCCAGCAGCCCCGAACTCACAGCGGGAGGGTCCAATGAGCAGTTCTTC.

The chain recombines TRBV27 with TRBJ2-7, with 12 bases aligning to TRBD2. With 6 bases clipped from V and 4 bases from J, the junction kept 7 bases outside the gene matches. CDR1 and CDR2 from the germline V gene are MNHEY and SMNVEV (reference sequence). The CDR3 runs 15 residues. The CDR3 DNA reads TGTGCCAGCAGCTGGCTAGCGGGAGGGCAATACGAGCAGTACTTC. Its protein product is CASSWLAGGQYEQYF.

The chain employs TRBV28 and TRBJ1-5; perhaps TRBD1 as D (6 bases). The V gene's germline CDR1 is MDHEN and CDR2 SYDVKM. The CDR3 extends over 19 amino acids. V was clipped by 1 base and J by 0 bases, with 19 bases between them. The CDR3 is CASSLSTHGQKISNQPQHF. For the CDR3, the DNA is TGTGCCAGCAGTTTATCCACCCACGGACAGAAGATTAGCAATCAGCCCCAGCATTTT.

The chain links TRBV6-1 to TRBJ1-1; a possible D gene is TRBD1 (5 bases). The CDR3 contains 16 residues. Trimming stripped 3 bases from V and 5 bases from J, with 19 bases between. Germline V gene sequence: CDR1 MNHNS, CDR2 SASEGT. The CDR3 nucleotides are TGTGCCAGCAGTGATGCCCTCGCGGGGCTTGGAACTGAAGCTTTCTTT. It codes for CASSDALAGLGTEAFF.

Comment on this clonotype: The junction departs from germline at one end; a sequencing error may be responsible. J is TRBJ2-1 and V is TRBV6-1, with 8 bases lining up with TRBD2. The CDR3 has 15 amino acids. Looked up from germline, CDR1 is MNHNS and CDR2 is SASEGT. CDR3 nucleotide sequence: TGTGCCAGCAGCGTCGGGGGGGAGAAGAACAATGGGCAGTTCTTC. It codes for CASSVGGEKNNGQFF.

This clonotype has only one observation. One junction end disagrees with the germline gene, perhaps due to a read error. The chain has TRBV24-1 and TRBJ2-1; D unresolved. The germline CDR1 and CDR2 sequences are KGHDR and SFDVKD. The CDR3 runs 12 residues. CDR3 coding DNA: TGTGTCACCGGCTTTACTTACAATGAGCAGTTCTTC. Protein product: CVTGFTYNEQFF.

The chain combines TRBV7-9 with TRBJ2-3; 11 nucleotides line up with TRBD2. V dropped 5 bases and J dropped 0; count of bases not matched to a gene: 4. The CDR3 consists of 16 residues. Germline CDR1 SEHNR, CDR2 FQNEAQ (reference sequence). The CDR3 loop is CASSPLAGVSTDTQYF. In DNA, the CDR3 is TGTGCCAGCAGCCCACTAGCGGGAGTAAGCACAGATACGCAGTATTTT.

The chain recombines TRBV7-9 with TRBJ2-1, with a weak D call TRBD1 (6 bases). CDR3 length equals 14 residues. CDR1 and CDR2 from the germline V gene are SEHNR and FQNEAQ (reference sequence). Deletions cut 0 bases from V and 10 bases from J, with 13 bases between. The CDR3 bases are TGTGCCAGCAGCTTAGCGGGACAAGGAAAAGAGCAGTTCTTC. This gives the protein CASSLAGQGKEQFF. Together with reference TRBV7-9 and TRBJ2-1, the CDR3 gives the full variable domain: DTGVSQNPRHKITKRGQNVTFRCDPISEHNRLYWYRQTLGQGPEFLTYFQNEAQLEKSRLLSDRFSAERPKGSFSTLEIQRTEQGDSAMYLCASSLAGQGKEQFFGPGTRLTVL.

This sequence joins TRBV20-1 and TRBJ2-7; the match to TRBD2 covers 11 bases. Trimming removed 6 bases from V and 2 bases from J; junction bases left unmatched: 3. Germline V gene lookup returns CDR1 DFQATT and CDR2 SNEGSKA (reference sequence). The CDR3 covers 13 residues. For the CDR3, the DNA is TGCAGTGCCGGTAGCGGGAGGGCCTACGAGCAGTACTTC. It translates to CSAGSGRAYEQYF.

The chain employs TRBV27 and TRBJ1-5; D possibly corresponds to TRBD1 (5 bases). V lost 4 bases, J lost 4 bases, and 17 bases lay in between. The CDR3 contains 16 residues. The germline V gene encodes CDR1 MNHEY and CDR2 SMNVEV (reference sequence). The CDR3 region is CASSSSTGTANQPQHF. The CDR3 coding sequence is TGTGCCAGCAGTTCGTCTACCGGGACGGCTAATCAGCCCCAGCATTTT.

This chain uses TRBV27 with TRBJ2-4, with D tentatively TRBD1 (7 bases). Trimming took off 7 bases at V and 9 bases at J, with 16 bases between the two ends. Germline CDR1 and CDR2: MNHEY and SMNVEV (reference sequence). This CDR3 is 13 amino acids long. The CDR3: CASTRTGGRIQYF. In nucleotides, the CDR3 is TGTGCCAGCACCCGGACAGGAGGGCGCATTCAGTACTTC.